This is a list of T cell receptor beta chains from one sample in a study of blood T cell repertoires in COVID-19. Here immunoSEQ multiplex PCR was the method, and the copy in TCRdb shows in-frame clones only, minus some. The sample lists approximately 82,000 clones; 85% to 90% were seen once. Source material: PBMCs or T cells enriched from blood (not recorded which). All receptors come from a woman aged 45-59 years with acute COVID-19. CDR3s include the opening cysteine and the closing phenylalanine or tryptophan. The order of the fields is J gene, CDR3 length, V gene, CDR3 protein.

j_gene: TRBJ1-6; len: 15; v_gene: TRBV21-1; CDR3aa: CASSLGCSYNSPLHF
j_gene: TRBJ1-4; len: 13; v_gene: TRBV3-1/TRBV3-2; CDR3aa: CASSPPGGEKLFF
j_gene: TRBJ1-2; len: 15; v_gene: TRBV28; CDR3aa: CASSHQDRIYYGYTF
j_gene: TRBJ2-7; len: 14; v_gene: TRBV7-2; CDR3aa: CASSLNRGVVEQYF
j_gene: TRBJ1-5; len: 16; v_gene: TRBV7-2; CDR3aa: CASSLGPRPDHQPQHF
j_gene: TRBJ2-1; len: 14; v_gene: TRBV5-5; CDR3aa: CASSNQPGDNEQFF
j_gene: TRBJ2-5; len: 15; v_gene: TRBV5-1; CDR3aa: CASSSLAGSWETQYF
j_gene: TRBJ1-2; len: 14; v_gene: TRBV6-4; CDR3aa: CASSSTGDTYGYTF
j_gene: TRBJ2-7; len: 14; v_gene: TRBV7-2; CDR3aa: CASSLTSGRASQYF
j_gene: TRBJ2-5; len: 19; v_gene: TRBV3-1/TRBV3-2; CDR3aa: CASSQVLTPGQGVLETQYF
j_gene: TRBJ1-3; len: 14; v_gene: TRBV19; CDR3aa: CASSIGLSGNTIYF
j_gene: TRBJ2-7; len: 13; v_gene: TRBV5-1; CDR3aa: CASSDSFSYEQYF